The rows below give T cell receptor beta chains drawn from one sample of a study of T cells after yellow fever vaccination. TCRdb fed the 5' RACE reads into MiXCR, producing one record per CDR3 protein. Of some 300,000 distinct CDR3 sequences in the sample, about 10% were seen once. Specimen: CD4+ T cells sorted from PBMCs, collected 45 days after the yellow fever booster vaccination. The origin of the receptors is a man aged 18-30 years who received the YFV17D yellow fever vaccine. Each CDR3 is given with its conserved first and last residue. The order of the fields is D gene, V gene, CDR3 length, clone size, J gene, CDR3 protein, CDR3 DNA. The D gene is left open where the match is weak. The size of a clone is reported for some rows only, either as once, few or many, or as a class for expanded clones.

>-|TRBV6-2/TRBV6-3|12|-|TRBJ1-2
CASAGDSGGYTF
TGTGCCAGCGCCGGGGACTCCGGGGGCTACACCTTC
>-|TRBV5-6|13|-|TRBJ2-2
CASSFKDTGELFF
TGTGCCAGCAGCTTTAAGGACACCGGGGAGCTGTTTTTT
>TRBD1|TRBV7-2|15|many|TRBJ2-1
CASSFRDRTRNEQFF
TGTGCCAGCAGCTTCCGGGACAGGACTCGCAATGAGCAGTTCTTC
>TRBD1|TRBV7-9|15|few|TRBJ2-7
CASSLMGQGAYEQYF
TGTGCCAGCAGCTTAATGGGACAGGGGGCATACGAGCAGTACTTC
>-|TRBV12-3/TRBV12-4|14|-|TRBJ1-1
CASSRAPGNTEAFF
TGTGCCAGCAGTCGCGCCCCGGGGAACACTGAAGCTTTCTTT
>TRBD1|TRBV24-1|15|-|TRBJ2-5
CATSPGQGAGETQYF
TGTGCCACCAGCCCGGGACAGGGGGCTGGGGAGACCCAGTACTTC
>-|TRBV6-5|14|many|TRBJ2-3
CASSYLASTDTQYF
TGTGCCAGCAGTTACCTAGCGAGCACAGATACGCAGTATTTT
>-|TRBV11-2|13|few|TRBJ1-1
CASSTGITTEAFF
TGTGCCAGCAGCACAGGGATTACCACTGAAGCTTTCTTT
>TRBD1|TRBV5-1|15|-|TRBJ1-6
CASSFGQGRNSPLHF
TGCGCCAGCAGCTTTGGACAGGGGAGAAATTCACCCCTCCACTTT
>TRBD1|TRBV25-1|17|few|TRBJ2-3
CASSESPGQGAEDTQYF
TGTGCCAGCAGTGAATCCCCGGGACAGGGGGCTGAAGATACGCAGTATTTT
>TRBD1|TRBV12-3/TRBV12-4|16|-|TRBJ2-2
CASSFPRGSGTGELFF
TGTGCCAGCAGTTTCCCCAGGGGGTCAGGGACCGGGGAGCTGTTTTTT
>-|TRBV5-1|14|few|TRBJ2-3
CASSLDFPGDTQYF
TGCGCCAGCAGCTTGGACTTCCCTGGGGATACGCAGTATTTT
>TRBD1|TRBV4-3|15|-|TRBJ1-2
CASSQDRDRSYGYTF
TGCGCCAGCAGCCAAGACAGGGACAGGTCCTATGGCTACACCTTC
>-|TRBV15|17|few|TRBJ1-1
CATSRDKFAQGDTEAFF
TGTGCCACCAGCAGAGATAAATTCGCACAGGGCGACACTGAAGCTTTCTTT
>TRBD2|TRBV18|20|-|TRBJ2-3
CASSLHRKKHSGGAEDTQYF
TGTGCCAGCTCACTACACCGCAAGAAACATAGCGGGGGGGCCGAGGATACGCAGTATTTT
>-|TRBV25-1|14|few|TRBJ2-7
CASSSGVISYEQYF
TGTGCCAGTTCCTCGGGGGTGATTTCCTACGAGCAGTACTTC
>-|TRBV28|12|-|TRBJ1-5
CASSLSEQPQHF
TGTGCCAGCAGTTTATCCGAGCAGCCCCAGCATTTT
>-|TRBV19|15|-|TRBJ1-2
CASSINRETLAGYTF
TGTGCCAGCAGCATCAACAGGGAAACCTTGGCGGGCTACACCTTC
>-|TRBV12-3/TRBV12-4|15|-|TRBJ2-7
CASSPSGGARYEQYF
TGTGCCAGCAGCCCGAGTGGGGGGGCGAGATACGAGCAGTACTTC
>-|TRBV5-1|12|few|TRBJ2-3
CASSSSLDTQYF
TGCGCCAGCAGCTCCTCCTTGGATACGCAGTATTTT
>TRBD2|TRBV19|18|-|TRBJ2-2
CASKLGLAGGANTGELFF
TGTGCCAGTAAACTTGGACTAGCGGGGGGTGCGAACACCGGGGAGCTGTTTTTT
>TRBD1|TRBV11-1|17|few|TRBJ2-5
CASSLLLGTGGEETQYF
TGTGCCAGCAGCCTTCTACTTGGGACAGGGGGGGAAGAGACCCAGTACTTC
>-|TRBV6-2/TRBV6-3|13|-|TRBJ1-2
CASQSGDTSGYTF
TGTGCCAGCCAGTCGGGGGACACGAGTGGCTACACCTTC
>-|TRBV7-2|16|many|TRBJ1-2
CASSLPGISPNYGYTF
TGTGCCAGCAGCTTACCGGGAATCTCCCCAAACTATGGCTACACCTTC
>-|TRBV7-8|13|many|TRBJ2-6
CASSFSGANVLTF
TGTGCCAGCAGCTTCTCTGGGGCCAACGTCCTGACTTTC
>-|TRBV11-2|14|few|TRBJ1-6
CASSLIGGASPLHF
TGTGCCAGCAGCTTAATTGGGGGGGCTTCACCCCTCCACTTT
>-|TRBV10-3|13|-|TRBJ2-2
CAISARPVEELFF
TGTGCCATCAGTGCCAGACCCGTCGAAGAGCTGTTTTTT
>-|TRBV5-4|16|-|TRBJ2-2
CASSLAGGAYTGELFF
TGTGCCAGCAGCTTGGCTGGGGGGGCCTACACCGGGGAGCTGTTTTTT
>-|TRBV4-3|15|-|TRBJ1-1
CADSQDLRGDTEAFF
TGCGCCGACAGCCAAGATCTCAGGGGAGACACTGAAGCTTTCTTT
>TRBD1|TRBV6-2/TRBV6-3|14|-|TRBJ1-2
CASSYSRDRVLYTF
TGTGCCAGCAGTTACTCAAGAGACAGGGTCCTTTACACCTTC
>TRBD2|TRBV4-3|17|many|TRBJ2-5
CASSQRLAGGLQETQYF
TGCGCCAGCAGCCAACGGCTAGCGGGGGGCCTTCAAGAGACCCAGTACTTC
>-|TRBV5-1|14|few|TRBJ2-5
CASSLLWTQETQYF
TGCGCCAGCAGCTTGCTTTGGACCCAAGAGACCCAGTACTTC
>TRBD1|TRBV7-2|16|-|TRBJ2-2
CASSFYPRQGTGELFF
TGTGCCAGCAGCTTTTACCCGCGACAGGGCACCGGGGAGCTGTTTTTT
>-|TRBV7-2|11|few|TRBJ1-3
CASRLGNTIYF
TGTGCCAGCCGCTTAGGAAACACCATATATTTT
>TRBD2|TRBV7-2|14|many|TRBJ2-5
CASSLGLARETQYF
TGTGCCAGCAGCTTAGGACTAGCGAGGGAGACCCAGTACTTC
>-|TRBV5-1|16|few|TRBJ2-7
CASSLAIGQALSEQYF
TGCGCCAGCAGCTTGGCCATCGGGCAGGCACTCTCCGAGCAGTACTTC
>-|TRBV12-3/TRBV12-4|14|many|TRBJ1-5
CASRTTEDNQPQHF
TGTGCCAGCAGGACGACAGAGGACAATCAGCCCCAGCATTTT
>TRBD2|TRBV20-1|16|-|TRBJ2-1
CSAVKRGGRSYNEQFF
TGCAGTGCTGTAAAGCGGGGGGGCCGATCCTACAATGAGCAGTTCTTC
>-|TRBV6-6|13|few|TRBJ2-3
CASRTISTDTQYF
TGTGCCAGCAGAACGATTAGCACAGATACGCAGTATTTT
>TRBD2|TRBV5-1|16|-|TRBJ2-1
CASSGRTSGSYNEQFF
TGCGCCAGCAGCGGCCGAACTAGCGGCTCCTACAATGAGCAGTTCTTC
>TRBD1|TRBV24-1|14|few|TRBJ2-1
CATSGRGPYNEQFF
TGTGCCACCAGTGGCAGGGGGCCCTACAATGAGCAGTTCTTC
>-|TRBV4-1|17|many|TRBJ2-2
CASSQAPGTANTGELFF
TGCGCCAGCAGCCAAGCACCCGGGACCGCGAACACCGGGGAGCTGTTTTTT
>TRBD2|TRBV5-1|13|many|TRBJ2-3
CASSPAGEDTQYF
TGCGCCAGCAGCCCAGCGGGGGAGGATACGCAGTATTTT
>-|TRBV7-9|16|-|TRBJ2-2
CASSFFRFAPTGELFF
TGTGCCAGCAGCTTCTTCCGATTTGCGCCAACCGGGGAGCTGTTTTTT
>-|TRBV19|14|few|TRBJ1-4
CASSIDSGNEKLFF
TGTGCCAGTAGTATAGATTCCGGTAATGAAAAACTGTTTTTT
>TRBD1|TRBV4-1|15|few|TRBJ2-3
CASSQRAGGPDTQYF
TGCGCCAGCAGCCAAAGGGCAGGGGGCCCAGATACGCAGTATTTT
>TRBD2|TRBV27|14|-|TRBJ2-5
CASRLAGVEETQYF
TGTGCCAGCCGACTAGCGGGGGTAGAGGAGACCCAGTACTTC
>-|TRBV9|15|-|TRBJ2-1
CASSFGTPGYNEQFF
TGTGCCAGCAGTTTCGGGACCCCCGGCTACAATGAGCAGTTCTTC
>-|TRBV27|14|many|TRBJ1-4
CASSSAGGLEKLFF
TGTGCCAGCAGTTCGGCGGGAGGCCTTGAAAAACTGTTTTTT
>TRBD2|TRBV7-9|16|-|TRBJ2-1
CASIQQSGTSYNEQFF
TGTGCCAGCATCCAACAGTCCGGGACTAGCTACAATGAGCAGTTCTTC
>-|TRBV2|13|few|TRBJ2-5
CASGNTYQETQYF
TGTGCCAGCGGAAATACGTACCAAGAGACCCAGTACTTC
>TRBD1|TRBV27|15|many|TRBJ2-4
CASRGEDSTGGIQYF
TGTGCCAGCAGGGGGGAGGATTCGACAGGGGGCATTCAGTACTTC
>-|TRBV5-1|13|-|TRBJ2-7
CASIDQGLGEQYF
TGCGCCAGCATCGACCAGGGGCTCGGCGAGCAGTACTTC
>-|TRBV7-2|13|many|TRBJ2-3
CASSPGASDTQYF
TGTGCCAGCAGCCCGGGAGCGTCAGATACGCAGTATTTT
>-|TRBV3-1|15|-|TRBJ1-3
CASSQGDTSGNTIYF
TGTGCCAGCAGCCAAGGAGATACCTCTGGAAACACCATATATTTT
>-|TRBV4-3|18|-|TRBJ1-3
CASSPYPGQQISGNTIYF
TGCGCCAGCAGCCCCTACCCCGGGCAGCAGATCTCTGGAAACACCATATATTTT
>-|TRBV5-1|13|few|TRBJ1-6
CASSLSPGKPLHF
TGCGCCAGCAGCTTATCCCCAGGGAAACCCCTCCACTTT